Listed below are T cell receptor beta chains from one sample, sequenced in a study of blood T cell repertoires in COVID-19. TCRdb's table, derived via immunoSEQ multiplex PCR, lists solely in-frame clones and lacks some. The table lists over 75,000 clones, roughly 89% of them singletons. The sequencing sample was made of peripheral blood. The receptors here all came from a woman older than 75 with active COVID-19. Each CDR3 is given with its conserved first and last residue. Each record gives: CDR3 length, J gene, clone size, V gene, D gene, CDR3 DNA, CDR3 protein. D genes are given only for firm matches. Clone size is shown for a subset of rows, as once, few, many or a class of expanded clone.

16,TRBJ2-1,.,TRBV11-3,TRBD2,TGTGCCAGCAGCTTAGAGGCGGGAGGGCCCTACAATGAGCAGTTCTTC,CASSLEAGGPYNEQFF
16,TRBJ1-2,.,TRBV4-3,.,TGCGCCAGCAGCCAAGACAGGGTTACACCTAACTATGGCTACACCTTC,CASSQDRVTPNYGYTF
15,TRBJ1-3,once,TRBV6-5,.,TGTGCCAGCAGTTACTCAGGCAGGGCTGGAAACACCATATATTTT,CASSYSGRAGNTIYF
14,TRBJ2-7,once,TRBV6-5,TRBD1,TGTGCCAGCTTAGGACAGGGGGCTCGTGGCGAGCAGTACTTC,CASLGQGARGEQYF
15,TRBJ2-5,.,TRBV6-6,TRBD1,TGTGCCAGCACCCCGAGGGGGCTCGTCCAAGAGACCCAGTACTTC,CASTPRGLVQETQYF
14,TRBJ2-3,few,TRBV9,.,TGTGCCAGCACCCCGCCCCCGGGTACAGATACGCAGTATTTT,CASTPPPGTDTQYF
14,TRBJ2-7,.,TRBV7-2,TRBD2,TGTGCCAGCAGCTCACGGACTAGCGGGTACGAGCAGTACTTC,CASSSRTSGYEQYF
16,TRBJ2-7,.,TRBV27,TRBD1,TGTGCCAGCAGTCTACTACCGGGACAGGGGACCTACGAGCAGTACTTC,CASSLLPGQGTYEQYF
15,TRBJ2-7,.,TRBV3-1/TRBV3-2,TRBD2,TGTGCCAGCAGCTCTCTAGCGGGAGGGGCCAACGAGCAGTACTTC,CASSSLAGGANEQYF
18,TRBJ1-5,once,TRBV28,.,TGTGCCAGCAGTTTCTCGGGCTGGGGGGTTCCGCGGAATCAGCCCCAGCATTTT,CASSFSGWGVPRNQPQHF
14,TRBJ2-3,few,TRBV10-3,.,TGTGCCATCAGGGTGCTGGGAGGCACAGATACGCAGTATTTT,CAIRVLGGTDTQYF
13,TRBJ2-7,.,TRBV7-2,.,TGTGCCAGCAGCTTAACGGGAACCTACGAGCAGTACTTC,CASSLTGTYEQYF
14,TRBJ2-7,.,TRBV18,.,TGTGCCAGCTCACCAGCGGGGAAAAGGTACGAGCAGTACTTC,CASSPAGKRYEQYF
16,TRBJ2-1,.,TRBV6-1,TRBD2,TGTGCCAGCAGTGAGTGGACTAGCGGGAGCTACAATGAGCAGTTCTTC,CASSEWTSGSYNEQFF
16,TRBJ2-1,.,TRBV19,.,TGTGCCAGTAGTAGCCAGACCGGGAGCTCCTACAATGAGCAGTTCTTC,CASSSQTGSSYNEQFF
16,TRBJ2-1,.,TRBV5-1,TRBD2,TGCGCCAGCAGCGGGCGACTAGCGGGAGGATACAATGAGCAGTTCTTC,CASSGRLAGGYNEQFF
20,TRBJ2-1,.,TRBV21-1,.,TGTGCCAGCAGCCTACGACTAGCGGGACGACGTTGGGAATTTTACAATGAGCAGTTCTTC,CASSLRLAGRRWEFYNEQFF
17,TRBJ2-1,once,TRBV7-9,TRBD2,TGTGCCAGCAGCTTAGCGCGTAGCGGGAGTACCTACAATGAGCAGTTCTTC,CASSLARSGSTYNEQFF
17,TRBJ2-3,.,TRBV19,TRBD2,TGTGCCAGTCAGAACCCGGGACTAGCGGCTAGCACAGATACGCAGTATTTT,CASQNPGLAASTDTQYF
17,TRBJ2-1,.,TRBV6-2/TRBV6-3,.,TGTGCCAGCAGTTACCCCCGGGGAGCAAACCTGGGGAATGAGCAGTTCTTC,CASSYPRGANLGNEQFF
18,TRBJ1-5,.,TRBV5-8,TRBD1,TGTGCCAGCAGCTTCGACAGGGGGCTCTCATATAGCAATCAGCCCCAGCATTTT,CASSFDRGLSYSNQPQHF
12,TRBJ2-7,.,TRBV3-1/TRBV3-2,.,TGTGCCAGCAGCTATGACTCTTACGAGCAGTACTTC,CASSYDSYEQYF
16,TRBJ2-4,.,TRBV13,.,TGTGCCAGCAGCAGCCGACAGTATTCAACCAAAAACATTCAGTACTTC,CASSSRQYSTKNIQYF